This TCR beta chain was identified in a study of tumor-infiltrating lymphocytes in primary liver carcinoma. Study-wide results and caveats: Lesser overlap characterized tumor-adjacent and tumor-blood pairs relative to tumor region pairs.

Of note for this clonotype: Its cognate antigen is unknown.

Germline values: CDR1 SEHNR, CDR2 FQNEAQ (reference sequence). This CDR3 region has 15 residues. V lost 9 bases and J lost 10, with 25 bases in between. From around 500 ng of total RNA, TCR beta-specific cDNA was reverse-transcribed using a constant-region primer. TCR beta libraries came from three nested multiplex PCR rounds using slightly modified ARM-PCR. The first two PCR rounds, nine to ten cycles each, used TRBV1-TRBV30 forward primers and a C-beta reverse primer. MiXCR, applied by TCRdb to the multiplex PCR reads, yields one record per CDR3 protein. The sample comprises 95,000 to 150,000 distinct CDR3 sequences, approximately 71% of which are singletons, and more than 7% rests with the top ten. Both RNA and DNA were isolated together from about 21-30 mg of bulk tissue that had not been sorted. Chronic HBV infection, untreated so far, was present in the patients.

The clonotype comes from a woman in her sixties or seventies with primary liver carcinoma and hepatitis B virus infection. The sequencing input was tumor-adjacent normal liver tissue. V usage is TRBV7-9 and J usage is TRBJ2-1, with D possibly called TRBD1 or TRBD2 (6 bases each). The CDR3 bases are TGTGCCAGTAGCCATATTAGGGGGGTGATGGGGGAGCAGTTCTTC. Its protein is CASSHIRGVMGEQFF.